Shown below are 6 T cell receptor beta chains from a single sample sequenced in a study of blood T cell repertoires in COVID-19. Profiled with immunoSEQ multiplex PCR; TCRdb holds only in-frame clones, not every one. The table lists a few hundred thousand clones, about 80% of them singletons. The sequenced material came from PBMCs or T cells enriched from blood (not recorded which). The receptors here all came from a man aged 50-60 years who had recovered from COVID-19.

The chain recombines TRBV19 with TRBJ1-5; no clear D. Germline lookup yields CDR1 LNHDA and CDR2 SQIVND (reference sequence). The CDR3 covers 14 residues. The V end lost 8 bases, the J end lost 5 bases, and 16 bases lay between the germline ends. In nucleotides, the CDR3 is TGTGCCAGTTCTACACGGTTGGGCGATCAGCCCCAGCATTTT. Residues: CASSTRLGDQPQHF.

This clone was seen more than once but under ten times. V and J are TRBV30 and TRBJ1-2; tentatively, D is TRBD1 (5 bases). From germline, CDR1 is GTSNPN and CDR2 SVGIG (reference sequence). The CDR3 is 15 amino acids. Deletions cut 5 bases from V and 4 bases from J, with 20 bases between. CDR3 in DNA: TGTGCCTGGCCAACCCCGGGACTGAACCCCTATGGCTACACCTTC. Translated, it gives CAWPTPGLNPYGYTF.

In this sample, this clone turned up a few times. The chain uses TRBV27 and TRBJ2-1, with 11 positions matching TRBD2. The CDR3 runs to 15 residues. The V and J ends lost 2 bases and 6 bases, in that order; junction bases with no gene match: 3. Germline CDR1 reads MNHEY; CDR2 reads SMNVEV (reference sequence). Here the CDR3 DNA reads TGTGCCAGCAGTTTACGACTAGCGGGACTCAATGAGCAGTTCTTC. Translation gives CASSLRLAGLNEQFF.

The chain joins TRBV6-4 to TRBJ2-4; a weak D match, TRBD1 (6 bases). Trimming took off 0 bases at V and 5 bases at J, with 11 bases between the two ends. Germline V gene data show CDR1 as MRHNA and CDR2 as SNTAGT. CDR3 length: 15 residues. The CDR3 sequence: CASSDSDRKENIQYF. CDR3 in DNA: TGTGCCAGCAGTGACTCCGACAGGAAAGAAAACATTCAGTACTTC.

The V and J genes are TRBV5-4 and TRBJ2-2; TRBD1 aligns across 7 bases. Looked up from germline, CDR1 is SGHNT and CDR2 is YYREEE (reference sequence). This CDR3 comprises 17 residues. J lost 0 bases, V lost 2 bases, and 7 bases had no gene match. CDR3 region: CASSFSGQPTNTGELFF. The CDR3, as DNA: TGTGCCAGCAGCTTTTCGGGACAGCCTACGAACACCGGGGAGCTGTTTTTT.

As to this clone: Other DNA variants within this sample encode the same CDR3. The rearrangement uses TRBV11-2 and TRBJ1-6; D call uncertain. From germline, CDR1 is SGHAT and CDR2 FQNNGV. The V end was cut by 7 bases, the J end by 3 bases, with 7 bases between. The CDR3 spans 13 residues. The CDR3 region is CASTASYNSPLHF. CDR3 nucleotide sequence: TGTGCCAGCACCGCTAGCTATAATTCACCCCTCCACTTT.